This T cell receptor (beta chain) was sequenced for a study of cytomegalovirus exposure and HLA in healthy donors (dated by TCRdb to 2015 to 2018). Broadly, across the study: In an earlier analysis of 450 to 750 of the donors, under 300 Gb of sequence data and 90 million to 130 million unique TCR beta sequences from about 190 million T cells were reported. The T cell repertoires of around 730 subjects were profiled by immunosequencing and related to cytomegalovirus serostatus. High-throughput TCR immunosequencing, statistical association of individual TCRs with disease status, and machine learning were combined to predict cytomegalovirus infection status. To study patterns of TCR occurrence, a later analysis re-analyzed previously published TCR beta repertoires from 666 donors and added high-resolution HLA genotyping. Roughly 290 gigabases of sequencing data and around 80 million unique TCR sequences made up an early release that covered over 550 HLA-typed donors. The later analysis used no new phenotypic data to find candidate immune exposures, relying instead on TCR beta sequences and their occurrence across donors. A later genetic analysis took genome-wide SNP genotypes for about 60% of the roughly 670 donors and used that subset as a discovery cohort. HLA typing included class I and class II loci at four-digit resolution. Donor age, sex, ethnicity and CMV serostatus were collected together with the repertoire data. An earlier analysis of several hundred of the donors applied high-throughput TCR beta sequencing to assess whether each TCR beta V gene segment acted as functional or pseudogenic. Across about 380 genotyped donors of the cohort, an average of about 240,000 unique TCR beta nucleotide sequences per donor were sequenced, and roughly 20% of those sequences were non-productive. Besides the first cohort of under 700 subjects, a separate validation cohort made up of 120 different subjects was used. The aim of the study was to test whether cataloging public T cell receptors could identify signatures of past pathogen exposure. All discovery cohort repertoires had been generated using a single sequencing platform. Typing coverage differed by locus: A, B, C, DRB1 and DQB1 were typed in roughly 629-640 donors, DQA1 in roughly 510, DPA1 in over 600, and DPB1 in just under 490. Among the approximately 430 genotyped donors, around 81% belonged to the genetic ancestry cluster associated with self-reported Caucasian donors. Roughly 5 DR-DQ haplotypes were handled as single units for association and clustering, since linkage in the cohort was strong. The paper's findings and limits, for the study overall: In a later analysis, HLA-associated TCR beta chains were found to be more clonally expanded and to have lower generation probabilities than equally common non-associated chains. An association between a missense DCLRE1C variant and V-gene and J-gene trimming of TCR beta chains was found in a later genetic analysis and replicated in an independent cohort. A further reported finding was that TCR beta sequences accurately predicted the HLA-A and HLA-B alleles for most subjects in the first cohort. The cohort was sequenced for TCR beta chains only, and without alpha or paired-chain data the features that could be detected were limited. Because HLA typing was unavailable for some donors at each locus, only the typed subset was used in association tests. An earlier analysis of 587 of the donors showed that most TCR beta V segments appeared in productive rearrangements either about 87% or about 30% of the time, which broadly matched IMGT annotations. The presence/absence analyses assumed that sequencing depth was roughly uniform across donors, and that assumption may not be true. A total of fewer than 200 TCR beta chains were listed by the study as associated with cytomegalovirus. Some IMGT-functional V segments, including TRBV6-2 and TRBV6-3, could not be told apart with the 87-base-pair reads, so those segments were excluded. A later analysis found that most CMV-associated TCR beta chains appeared HLA-restricted, with HLA associations seemingly driven largely by CMV exposure. Specific HLA alleles were associated with 18,000 or so TCR beta sequences at a false discovery rate of 0.05 in a later analysis. Most TCR sequences were seen in very few donors, while some public TCRs were found in many individuals. Correlated functional status among segregating V segments might reflect linkage disequilibrium, but an unknown experimental factor could not be ruled out. The sequencing pipeline was judged likely to have produced a cluster of highly shared sequence variants as a technical artifact. The only immune exposure information available for the cohort was CMV serostatus. Several of the top co-occurrence clusters appeared to be linked to parvovirus B19, influenza, CMV and Epstein-Barr virus, according to a later analysis. About 17 rarely observed V segments, including chromosome 9 orphons, were excluded from the earlier analysis of approximately 500 of the donors because counts were too low. According to a later genetic analysis, donors in an Asian-associated ancestry cluster had fewer N-insertions in productive TCRs than the approximately 670-donor mean. In vitro tests confirmed that a few of the cytomegalovirus-associated TCR beta chains recognize cytomegalovirus antigens. In both the original and validation cohorts, the classifier was reported to diagnose cytomegalovirus status with high specificity and sensitivity. According to a later analysis, TCR association rates differed among HLA loci, with DRB1 alleles showing the most associated TCRs and HLA-C alleles showing the fewest. Assigning TCR associations to individual alleles was difficult when HLA alleles, especially DR and DQ, strongly co-occurred. The authors suggested that the approach could potentially be extended to other disease states and immunological phenotypes.

As regards this clone: There is no known antigen for this receptor. Base qualities are not recorded, but no much larger clone differs from it by a single base.

The junction carries 11 bases between V and J, which are trimmed by 7 bases and 4 bases respectively. CDR1 is given as DFQATT and CDR2 as SNEGSKA, both from the germline V gene (reference sequence). Measured from the cysteine to the phenylalanine, the CDR3 is 11 residues long. Only CDR3 DNA is held: 33 bases, read in frame from base 1. The method behind the library was the immunoSEQ multiplex PCR assay. For the multiplex PCR, a mixture combining 60 forward primers for TCR Vbeta segments and 13 reverse primers for TCR Jbeta segments was used. The CDR3 region of rearranged TCR beta genes was amplified from genomic DNA by a multiplex PCR assay. The Illumina HiSeq System was used to sequence the amplified TCR beta libraries as 87-base-pair reads. As for the original processing: In a later analysis, some 80 million unique TCR beta chains were counted across the roughly 670 repertoires, and around 11 million of these chains were shared by at least two donors. Raw reads were error-corrected and collapsed into unique sequences with a nearest-neighbor algorithm that merged closely related sequences to remove PCR and sequencing errors. Alignment of CDR3 sequences to IMGT reference sequences was used to assign V, D and J gene segments. For a sequence to be retained, at least a six-nucleotide match to both a V gene segment and a J gene segment was required. A rearrangement was called productive if the CDR3 had no stop codons and remained in frame with V and J, and every other rearrangement was called non-productive. Following IMGT convention, CDR3 was defined as the stretch from the second conserved V-encoded cysteine up to the conserved J-encoded phenylalanine. The earlier analysis of about 530 of the donors excluded any sequence lacking an unambiguous match to a single V gene segment. An earlier analysis of several hundred of the donors called V segments functional above 56.7% productive rearrangements and segregating when the between-donor standard deviation exceeded 5%. A statistical classification framework was developed to diagnose cytomegalovirus status using the catalog of TCR beta chain sequences. V and J gene assignment, in a later analysis, came from comparing TCR nucleotide sequences with IMGT/GENE-DB human TR gene sequences. A later analysis assigned CDR3 sequences and most-parsimonious VDJ recombination scenarios with the TCRdist pipeline. A later analysis defined each TCR beta chain by its CDR3 amino acid sequence plus V-gene family, and excluded reads lacking a unique V-gene family. In a later analysis, around 650 highly shared, low-generation-probability nucleotide sequences were removed to address suspected cross-contamination and a sequencing artifact. A later analysis calculated a clonal expansion index for each public chain from normalized within-repertoire ranks of inferred template counts. In a later analysis, generation probabilities were computed with a VDJ recombination model fitted to out-of-frame rearrangements, and the resulting probabilities were checked against IGoR. In a later analysis, TCR-TCR, TCR-HLA and TCR-CMV co-occurrence was scored with hypergeometric tests, and a repertoire-size bias correction was applied to TCR pairs. In a later analysis, false discovery rates were estimated by permuting HLA or CMV assignments 20 times. A later analysis grouped co-occurring TCRs with DBSCAN, adding TCRdist sequence similarity when clustering within HLA-allele-positive subsets. Repertoires with fewer than 30,000 or more than 120,000 public chains were left out of co-occurrence clustering, as were four to six repertoires with anomalous nucleotide sharing. Held by TCRdb, this immuneACCESS table contains in-frame sequences only and omits some clones. Under half of the omission traces to an unresolved V gene where checked; the cause of the rest is unknown. The DNA gave D and trimming, while V, J and clone size come from that table. The sample has around 130,000 clones on record, roughly 80% of them singletons. Approximately 1.2% of the sample rests with the top ten.

The cohort comprised around 700 healthy bone marrow donors. At the time of sampling, every cohort member was nominally healthy, though immune exposures that went unrecorded were likely present. The donor was CMV seronegative and belonged to the group of more than 300 seronegative cohort members. Every donor gave a peripheral blood sample, and the peripheral blood mononuclear cells from that sample were used for TCR beta sequencing. Genomic DNA extraction from the blood cell samples was performed with the Qiagen DNeasy Blood Extraction Kit. The sequence is built from TRBV20-1 and TRBJ2-7, with the D gene call left open. Sample: PBMCs. The sequence was obtained from a man aged 50 to 59 in good health and CMV-seronegative. The nucleotide sequence is given as TGCAGTGTCAAAACACGTTACGAGCAGTACTTC. It specifies CSVKTRYEQYF.